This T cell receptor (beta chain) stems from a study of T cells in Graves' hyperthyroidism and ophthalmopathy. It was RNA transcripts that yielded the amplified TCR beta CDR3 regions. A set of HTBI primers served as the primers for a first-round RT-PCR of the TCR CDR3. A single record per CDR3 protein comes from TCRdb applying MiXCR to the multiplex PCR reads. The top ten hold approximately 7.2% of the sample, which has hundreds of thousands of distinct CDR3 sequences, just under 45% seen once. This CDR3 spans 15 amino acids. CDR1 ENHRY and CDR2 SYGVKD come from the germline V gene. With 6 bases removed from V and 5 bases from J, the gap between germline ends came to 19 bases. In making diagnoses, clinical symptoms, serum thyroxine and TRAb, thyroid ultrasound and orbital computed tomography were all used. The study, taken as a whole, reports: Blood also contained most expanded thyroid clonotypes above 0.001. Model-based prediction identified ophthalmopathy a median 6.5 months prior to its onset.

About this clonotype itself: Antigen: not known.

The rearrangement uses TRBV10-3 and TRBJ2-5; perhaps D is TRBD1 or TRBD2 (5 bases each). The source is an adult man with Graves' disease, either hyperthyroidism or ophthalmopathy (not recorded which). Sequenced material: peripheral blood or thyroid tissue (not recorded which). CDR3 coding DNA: TGTGCCATCAGGGGGACCCACGGACTGGGGGAGACCCAGTACTTC. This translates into CAIRGTHGLGETQYF.